A selection of T cell receptor beta chains follows, all from one sample in a study of shared clonotypes between healthy human individuals. Assay used: immunoSEQ multiplex PCR; TCRdb lists only in-frame clones, some missing. The table lists 550,000 to 750,000 clones, nearly 97% of them singletons. Sequenced material: naive CD8+ T cells sorted from blood. These receptors were collected from a woman in her thirties in good health. CDR3s include the opening cysteine and the closing phenylalanine or tryptophan. Fields, in order: clone size, D gene, J gene, V gene, CDR3 DNA, CDR3 protein. D genes are given only for firm matches. Where a row states a size, it is once, few, many or the class of an expanded clone; other rows omit it.

- - TRBJ2-2 TRBV4-1 TGCGCCAGCAGCCTAGGCAGGGGCGTCACCGGGGAGCTGTTTTTT CASSLGRGVTGELFF
- - TRBJ2-7 TRBV7-9 TGTGCCAGCAGCTACAGCGGGGACACCTACGAGCAGTACTTC CASSYSGDTYEQYF
- - TRBJ1-2 TRBV20-1 TGCAGTGCTAGAGACAGCTATGGCTACACCTTC CSARDSYGYTF
- - TRBJ1-1 TRBV14 TGTGCCAGCAGCCAAGGGATCGGGGGGAGGACTGAAGCTTTCTTT CASSQGIGGRTEAFF
- - TRBJ2-7 TRBV19 TGTGCCAGTAGTAACCTGGGCTACGAGCAGTACTTC CASSNLGYEQYF
- - TRBJ1-2 TRBV7-9 TGTGCCAGCAGCTTAGGGGAGAGGGGCTACACCTTC CASSLGERGYTF
once - TRBJ1-3 TRBV5-1 TGCGCCAGCAGCTTGGCCGAGGGCAGATGGTTTGGAAACACCATATATTTT CASSLAEGRWFGNTIYF
- TRBD2 TRBJ2-3 TRBV7-9 TGTGCCAGCAGCTCAGGACTAGCGGGAGCGATAACAGATACGCAGTATTTT CASSSGLAGAITDTQYF
- TRBD2 TRBJ2-1 TRBV27 TGTGCCAGCGCCGCCGGGGCGGGAGCATACAATGAGCAGTTCTTC CASAAGAGAYNEQFF
- TRBD1 TRBJ2-7 TRBV30 TGTGCCTCCTTCCAAATAGCGGGACAGGGGTACGAGCAGTACTTC CASFQIAGQGYEQYF
- - TRBJ1-1 TRBV7-9 TGTGCCAGCAGCTCGTCTCAGGGGCCACCCTTTGAAGCTTTCTTT CASSSSQGPPFEAFF
- - TRBJ2-7 TRBV19 TGTGCCAGTAGTACTCCGTTCGGGAGTATCTACGAGCAGTACTTC CASSTPFGSIYEQYF
- - TRBJ1-2 TRBV14 TGTGCCAGCAGCCAAGTCGGCAGGGACTATGGCTACACCTTC CASSQVGRDYGYTF
- - TRBJ2-7 TRBV4-1 TGCGCCAGCAGCCAAGTTAACTTCCTACCCTACGAGCAGTACTTC CASSQVNFLPYEQYF
- TRBD1 TRBJ2-3 TRBV11-3 TGTGCCAGCAGCCAAACAGGGGGAGCAGATACGCAGTATTTT CASSQTGGADTQYF
- - TRBJ2-5 TRBV27 TGTGCCAGCAGTCCCTCAGCAACCCAAGAGACCCAGTACTTC CASSPSATQETQYF
- - TRBJ2-4 TRBV10-2 TGCGCCAGCAGTGATCCGCCCCCGTGGATTCAGTACTTC CASSDPPPWIQYF
- - TRBJ2-3 TRBV4-1 TGCGCCAGCGGAGAGATTGGGGGAAGCAGGGATACGCAGTATTTT CASGEIGGSRDTQYF
- TRBD2 TRBJ2-7 TRBV6-5 TGTGCCAGCAGGCCGGGTATTAGCGGGTTTATCGAGCAGTACTTC CASRPGISGFIEQYF
- TRBD2 TRBJ2-7 TRBV27 TGTGCCAGCAGTTTGCTAGCGGGGAACTACGAGCAGTACTTC CASSLLAGNYEQYF
once - TRBJ1-5 TRBV28 TGTGCCAGCAGTTCCCCCTGGGGAGGGGATCAGCCCCAGCATTTT CASSSPWGGDQPQHF
- - TRBJ2-7 TRBV28 TGTGCCAGCAGTTTTGGAGGCGCTTGGAGACCCTACGAGCAGTACTTC CASSFGGAWRPYEQYF
once TRBD2 TRBJ2-1 TRBV25-1 TGTGCCAGCAGTGAAGGTCTAGCGGACAATGAGCAGTTCTTC CASSEGLADNEQFF
- - TRBJ1-4 TRBV7-6 TGTGCCAGCAGCTTAGCCGTGGACACCGCCGGTGTGAAACTGTTTTTT CASSLAVDTAGVKLFF
once TRBD2 TRBJ2-1 TRBV28 TGTGCCAGCAGTTCTGGTAGCGGGACTCCCTCCTACAATGAGCAGTTCTTC CASSSGSGTPSYNEQFF
- - TRBJ2-3 TRBV5-4 TGTGCCAGCAAGACGTCTAGCACAGATACGCAGTATTTT CASKTSSTDTQYF
- TRBD1 TRBJ1-2 TRBV28 TGTGCCAGCAGTAACAGGGGAGGCTATGGCTACACCTTC CASSNRGGYGYTF
- - TRBJ2-1 TRBV29-1 TGCAGCGTTCCAGGTCCGTTCTTC CSVPGPFF
- - TRBJ1-1 TRBV19 TGTGCCAGTAGTATTATGACAGGCAACACTGAAGCTTTCTTT CASSIMTGNTEAFF
- - TRBJ2-7 TRBV10-1 TGCGCCAGCAGTGAGGAAACAGCCTCCTACGAGCAGTACTTC CASSEETASYEQYF
- - TRBJ1-5 TRBV19 TGTGCCAGTAGTATATTGCTTCAGAGCAATCAGCCCCAGCATTTT CASSILLQSNQPQHF
once - TRBJ2-5 TRBV13 TGTGCCAGCAGCAGCCAGCAAGCGGAGACCCAGTACTTC CASSSQQAETQYF
- - TRBJ1-1 TRBV5-1 TGCGCCAGCAGCTCCATGGACCCCCCAGAGAACACTGAAGCTTTCTTT CASSSMDPPENTEAFF
- TRBD1 TRBJ2-3 TRBV29-1 TGCAGCGTTGAGTGGACAGGGGGGCAAGATACGCAGTATTTT CSVEWTGGQDTQYF
- TRBD1 TRBJ1-2 TRBV28 TGTGCCAGCAAAGGGGTAGGGGGCAAAGATAACTATGGCTACACCTTC CASKGVGGKDNYGYTF
- - TRBJ2-1 TRBV28 TGTGCCAGCACCGATAGCTCCTACAATGAGCAGTTCTTC CASTDSSYNEQFF
- TRBD1 TRBJ2-7 TRBV4-1 TGCGCCAGCAGCCAAGATAGGGGGACAGGGGCCTACGAGCAGTACTTC CASSQDRGTGAYEQYF
- TRBD1 TRBJ1-2 TRBV28 TGTGCCAGCAGTTTTGGTGACAGGGCAAAAGAGGTTAACTATGGCTACACCTTC CASSFGDRAKEVNYGYTF
- TRBD1 TRBJ1-1 TRBV28 TGTGCCAGCAGTTTCCGCGGACAGGGTAACACTGAAGCTTTCTTT CASSFRGQGNTEAFF
- - TRBJ1-2 TRBV15 TGTGCCACCAGCAGAGATTCCGGGTATGGCTACACCTTC CATSRDSGYGYTF
- - TRBJ2-5 TRBV13 TGTGCCAGCAGCTCGCCCCGACAAGAAGAAGAGACCCAGTACTTC CASSSPRQEEETQYF
- - TRBJ1-1 TRBV28 TGTGCCAGCGAAAAGGGGGGAGGTGAAGCTTTCTTT CASEKGGGEAFF
- TRBD2 TRBJ2-5 TRBV27 TGTGCCAGCAGTTTATCAGAGGCGGGAGCAGAGACCCAGTACTTC CASSLSEAGAETQYF
- - TRBJ2-1 TRBV6-5 TGTGCCAGCAGTTACAGGGGTGCCTACAATGAGCAGTTCTTC CASSYRGAYNEQFF
- - TRBJ2-7 TRBV27 TGTGCCAGCAGTTTAGTGGGCAGTTTGTACGAGCAGTACTTC CASSLVGSLYEQYF
- TRBD1 TRBJ1-4 TRBV7-9 TGTGCCAGCAGCTTACCCCCGACAGGGTTAAATGAAAAACTGTTTTTT CASSLPPTGLNEKLFF
- - TRBJ2-7 TRBV7-8 TGTGCCAGCAGCTTAGTAACAGGAATGGGGGAGCAGTACTTC CASSLVTGMGEQYF
- - TRBJ1-1 TRBV19 TGTGCCAGTAGTATAGTGTTTGGCAGGCCGGGGGGATCGAACACTGAAGCTTTCTTT CASSIVFGRPGGSNTEAFF